This T cell receptor (beta chain) is drawn from a study of control samples from healthy donors and cancer patients. Trimming shortened V by 3 bases and J by 6 bases, and 11 bases separated the two germline ends. This CDR3 has 14 amino acids. The V gene's germline CDR1 is KGHDR and CDR2 SFDVKD. This table comes from immunoSEQ multiplex PCR, and its TCRdb copy is limited to in-frame clones, with some not included. The table includes about 15,000 clones, about 89% detected once. The sequence derives from a woman between 65 and 79 years old with colorectal cancer. Sequenced sample: PBMCs. The rearrangement uses TRBV24-1 and TRBJ2-1, with D hard to call. CDR3 nucleotide sequence: TGTGCCACCAGTGATGTGCAGGTTGCCAATGAGCAGTTCTTC. The encoded protein is CATSDVQVANEQFF.